The T cell receptor (beta chain) described here comes from a study of blood T cell repertoires in COVID-19. Study-wide background: Sources were T cells, B-cell-depleted T cells, or PBMCs; the material itself was cDNA or gDNA.

Only in-frame clones appear in the TCRdb table, and some are missing; sequencing was by immunoSEQ multiplex PCR. Of about 100,000 clones in the sample, 70% to 90% are singletons; the top ten hold 2.9%. Trimming at V came to 5 bases and at J to 1 base, leaving 10 bases not matched to a gene. CDR3 length: 16 amino acids. Germline V CDR1 and CDR2: MNHEY, SMNVEV (reference sequence). This TCR derives from an elderly woman with acute or convalescent COVID-19. This chain connects TRBV27 to TRBJ2-5; 7 nucleotides agree with TRBD2. Sequenced input: peripheral blood. In nucleotides, the CDR3 is TGTGCCAGCAGTCCCGCTTACGGGGGGACCCAAGAGACCCAGTACTTC. This sequence encodes CASSPAYGGTQETQYF.